This TCR beta chain emerged from a study of blood T cell repertoires in COVID-19. On the study more broadly: Whether acute or convalescent, the COVID-19 samples came from the United States, Italy and Spain. The analysed material was cDNA or gDNA that came from T cells, B-cell-depleted T cells, or PBMCs.

The Seattle site enrolled patients during active infection and followed them longitudinally. Generated by immunoSEQ multiplex PCR, the TCRdb table keeps only in-frame clones and is missing some. This sample has roughly 150,000 clones, with 80% to 90% found just once. Germline V gene data show CDR1 as LGHDT and CDR2 as YNNKEL (reference sequence). This CDR3 is built from 13 residues. The V and J ends lost 3 bases and 6 bases respectively, with 12 bases between them. The chain has TRBV3-1 (or the pseudogene TRBV3-2) and TRBJ2-7; a weak D match, TRBD1 (5 bases). This receptor was taken from a woman aged 50 to 65 with COVID-19, enrolled during active disease. The sequenced sample was peripheral blood. The CDR3 DNA reads as TGTGCCAGCAGCCATGGCAGGGCCGCCGAGCAGTACTTC. This sequence encodes CASSHGRAAEQYF.